This TCR beta chain was sequenced during a study of OX40 agonist ivuxolimab in advanced cancers. Study-wide context: Ivuxolimab was an agonistic, fully human IgG2 monoclonal antibody directed against OX40 (CD134), a costimulatory receptor. Partial responses were achieved by three dose-escalation patients, of whom one had hepatocellular carcinoma and two had cutaneous melanoma. The paper reports the monotherapy dose-escalation portion (N of about 54 patients) of the phase I ivuxolimab trial. The purpose of peripheral TCRbeta sequencing was to test whether ivuxolimab changed TCR sequence diversity and led to clonal T-cell expansion. Among the roughly 52 dose-escalation patients, about 20 had hepatocellular carcinoma, approximately 15 melanoma, 9 renal cell carcinoma and 9 head and neck cancer. Intravenous ivuxolimab was administered to patients every 2 weeks at six dose levels: 0.01, 0.1, 0.3, 1.5, 3 and 10 mg/kg. Prior anti-PD-1, anti-PD-L1 or anti-CTLA-4 therapy was permitted, and approximately 40% of dose-escalation patients had received checkpoint inhibitors. In the dose-escalation cohort, 65% to 90% of patients were male, and the mean age was approximately 55 years, with a range of roughly 20 to 79. Broad study findings and their caveats: The antigen specificity of the peripheral T cells that underwent clonal expansion was not determined. At doses of 0.1 to 3.0 mg/kg, clonal expansion of both CD4+ and CD8+ blood T cells was observed from baseline to week 6. In the 0.1-3.0 mg/kg groups, partial responders were among the patients with the lowest normalized peripheral clonal expansion, particularly in CD8+ T cells. On average, CD8+ T cells showed more expanded clones than CD4+ T cells after ivuxolimab. Low levels of normalized T-cell clonal expansion were also shown by some nonresponding patients.

The trial excluded patients who had a history of autoimmune disease or who were on systemic immunosuppression. Peripheral blood for TCR sequencing was collected from all dose cohorts at baseline, on cycle 4 day 1, and on cycle 7 day 1. The samples were taken from a phase I, first-in-human, multicenter, open-label dose-escalation trial of ivuxolimab. Adults with locally advanced or metastatic melanoma, renal cell, hepatocellular, or head and neck squamous cell carcinoma were enrolled in the trial. CD4+ and CD8+ T cells were sorted separately from peripheral blood before TCR sequencing. This clone was seen a single time. Its antigen remains unidentified. Nothing much larger sits one base from this clone, and base qualities are not available. To sequence the TCRbeta CDR3 region, genomic DNA was isolated from the sorted cells. TCRbeta CDR3 regions were sequenced using the immunoSEQ Assay. Here the immuneACCESS table is served through TCRdb, limited to in-frame sequences with V and J called. Missing clones are a known gap in these copies; in checked studies unresolved V genes cover under half, and the rest lacks a known reason. Here the sample has more than 85,000 clones; roughly nine tenths occur a single time. The ten largest clones add up to 0.45% to 0.55% of the sample.

The CDR3 contains 15 residues, cysteine and phenylalanine counted. CDR3 DNA only is kept here, 45 bases in frame from base 1. V trim: 4 bases; J trim: 8 bases; unmatched bases: 10. The germline V gene specifies SGHRS as CDR1 and YFSETQ as CDR2. The chain employs TRBV5-1 and TRBJ2-1; TRBD1 aligns with 9 central bases. This receptor was identified in an adult with an advanced solid tumor such as melanoma, head and neck, liver or kidney cancer. The sample consisted of CD4+ or CD8+ T cells sorted from blood, taken in a trial of the OX40 agonist ivuxolimab. Here is the DNA: TGCGCCAGCAGCGACTCTCACGGGACAGGGCATGAGCAGTTCTTC. Translated, this is CASSDSHGTGHEQFF.